These 24 T cell receptor beta chains came from one sample sequenced in a study of shared clonotypes between healthy human individuals. Clones were sequenced by immunoSEQ multiplex PCR, and TCRdb holds only the in-frame ones, with some missing. The sample consists of about 1.1 million clones, approximately 80% of them appearing once. The specimen was memory CD4+ T cells from PBMCs. The subset: CD45RA-negative fraction. The receptors come from a man aged 18 to 35 in good health. Some clones in this sample may be carry-over from other donors' samples.

V gene TRBV28 combines with J gene TRBJ2-7; 9 bases fit TRBD1. CDR3 size: 15 residues. With V trimmed by 4 bases and J by 2 bases, 6 bases remained unmatched. Germline V gene data show CDR1 as MDHEN and CDR2 as SYDVKM. CDR3 in amino acids: CASSSGTGYTYEQYF. The CDR3 DNA sequence: TGTGCCAGCAGTTCAGGGACAGGGTATACCTACGAGCAGTACTTC.

Comments on this clone: Other DNA sequences in this specimen translate into the identical CDR3. CDR3 sequence reads: CASSPDRKETQYF. CDR3 nucleotides: TGTGCCAGCAGTCCCGACAGGAAAGAGACCCAGTACTTC. The chain carries TRBV2 and TRBJ2-5; maybe TRBD1 (6 bases). This CDR3 is built from 13 residues. Deletions cut 5 bases from V and 3 bases from J, with 10 bases between. CDR1 is SNHLY and CDR2 is FYNNEI in the germline V gene.

For this clone: This clone may be a read error of a much larger clone one base away. This chain joins TRBV5-6 and TRBJ2-3; D is tentatively TRBD1 or TRBD2 (5 bases each). This CDR3 contains 16 residues. Per the germline V gene, CDR1 is SGHDT and CDR2 is YYEEEE. The CDR3 loop is CAGSRTWTVNTDTQYF. In DNA form, the CDR3 reads TGTGCCGGCAGCCGGACATGGACTGTAAACACAGATACGCAGTATTTT.

The chain uses TRBV9 and TRBJ2-7; no firm D call. The germline V and J ends were trimmed by 3 bases and 4 bases, with 8 bases remaining between them. The CDR3 runs to 12 residues. Germline-derived CDR1 and CDR2 are SGDLS and YYNGEE. This CDR3 reads CASSDQPYEQYF. DNA of the CDR3: TGTGCCAGCAGCGACCAGCCATACGAGCAGTACTTC.

The chain is built from TRBV6-5 and TRBJ2-7; 9 bases are shared with TRBD1. J gave up 1 base and V 5 bases, and 3 bases lay outside the gene matches. The CDR3 length is 14 residues. Per germline, CDR1 MNHEY and CDR2 SVGAGI. Here the CDR3 DNA reads TGTGCCAGCAGTACAGGGACAGGGTCCTACGAGCAGTACTTC. Residues: CASSTGTGSYEQYF.

The rearrangement joins TRBV9 to TRBJ2-2; D gene uncertain. The V and J ends lost 2 bases and 5 bases respectively, with 13 bases between them. The CDR3 contains 15 residues. Germline V gene sequence: CDR1 SGDLS, CDR2 YYNGEE. The CDR3 loop is CASSVMSAGTGELFF. The CDR3 DNA is TGTGCCAGCAGCGTGATGTCGGCCGGGACCGGGGAGCTGTTTTTT.

This clone was counted a few times. The rearrangement uses TRBV7-3 and TRBJ2-7; TRBD1 aligns across 8 bases. This CDR3 is 15 amino acids long. The germline gives CDR1 SGHTA, CDR2 FQGTGA. V lost 8 bases, J lost 2 bases, and 11 bases stayed unmatched. The CDR3 loop is CASSAGGSIPYEQYF. CDR3 DNA: TGTGCCAGCTCGGCAGGGGGCTCAATCCCCTACGAGCAGTACTTC.

The chain couples TRBV27 to TRBJ2-7; 8 bases align to TRBD1. The junction had 11 bases not matched to a gene; V was cut back by 3 bases and J by 1 base. This CDR3 has 17 residues. Germline V gene data show CDR1 as MNHEY and CDR2 as SMNVEV (reference sequence). The CDR3 nucleotides are TGTGCCAGCAGTTTTTGGCGAGGGCAGGGGGCTTCCTACGAGCAGTACTTC. It codes for CASSFWRGQGASYEQYF.

V is TRBV5-1 and J is TRBJ2-2, with D uncertain. Between the trimmed V and J ends, which lost 0 bases and 4 bases, there was a span of 13 bases. There are 16 residues in the CDR3. From germline, CDR1 is SGHRS and CDR2 YFSETQ. CDR3 DNA sequence: TGCGCCAGCAGCTTGGGAGGCGGCCGGAGCACCGGGGAGCTGTTTTTT. Its protein product is CASSLGGGRSTGELFF.

A few counts support this clone. The rearrangement links TRBV6-1 to TRBJ1-4; TRBD1 might be the D (5 bases). Germline V gene lookup returns CDR1 MNHNS and CDR2 SASEGT. The CDR3 is made up of 15 amino acids. Trimming removed 3 bases at V and 5 bases at J, with 13 bases between. The CDR3: CASSEGWAGNEKLFF. The CDR3 DNA reads TGTGCCAGCAGTGAGGGTTGGGCAGGGAATGAAAAACTGTTTTTT.

This chain links TRBV29-1 with TRBJ2-3, with D unclear. Trimming took off 1 base at V and 2 bases at J, with 16 bases between the two ends. CDR3 length: 16 amino acids. Germline assignment: CDR1 SQVTM and CDR2 ANQGSEA. CDR3 in DNA: TGCAGCGTTGAAGCCGTACGCGGTCAGGCCACAGATACGCAGTATTTT. Its translation: CSVEAVRGQATDTQYF.

To note about this clone: The identical CDR3 is also encoded by other nucleotide sequences in the sample. The V and J genes are TRBV28 and TRBJ2-1; D may match TRBD1 or TRBD2 (5 bases each). CDR3 size: 15 residues. Germline CDR1 is MDHEN and CDR2 is SYDVKM. The germline V and J ends were trimmed by 4 bases and 5 bases, with 15 bases remaining between them. The CDR3 DNA sequence: TGTGCCAGCAGTTCGCCCGGGACGAATAACAATGAGCAGTTCTTC. It is translated as CASSSPGTNNNEQFF.

This clone was seen only once. The J gene is TRBJ2-3, the V gene TRBV15, with 10 bases that match TRBD2. CDR1 is LNHNV and CDR2 is YYDKDF in the germline V gene (reference sequence). The CDR3 loop spans 16 amino acids. Losses at the gene ends were 5 bases for V and 0 bases for J; bases not matched to a gene: 5. The CDR3 region is CATSPGTSESTDTQYF. CDR3 in DNA: TGTGCCACCAGCCCCGGGACTAGCGAAAGCACAGATACGCAGTATTTT.

J is TRBJ2-3 and V is TRBV19; 12 nucleotides match TRBD2. V dropped 5 bases and J dropped 6; count of bases not matched to a gene: 6. The CDR3 is 15 amino acids. Germline CDR1 LNHDA, CDR2 SQIVND (reference sequence). CDR3 amino acids: CASSRLAGVGDTQYF. In DNA form, the CDR3 reads TGTGCCAGTAGTCGACTAGCGGGAGTAGGGGATACGCAGTATTTT.

The chain employs TRBV7-3 and TRBJ2-2; TRBD2 might be the D (5 bases). Germline assignment: CDR1 SGHTA and CDR2 FQGTGA. V was pared by 1 base and J by 2 bases, with 8 bases between. This CDR3 has 15 amino acids. In nucleotides, the CDR3 is TGTGCCAGCAGCTTAAACGGGGTAAACACCGGGGAGCTGTTTTTT. This encodes CASSLNGVNTGELFF.

The rearrangement links TRBV7-2 to TRBJ2-2; no firm D call. The germline V gene encodes CDR1 SGHTA and CDR2 FQGNSA. The CDR3 is 14 amino acids. Deletions cut 5 bases from V and 8 bases from J, with 15 bases between. As DNA, the CDR3 is TGTGCCAGCAGCCCCCGAAAAGCTAGTGGGGAGCTGTTTTTT. Translated: CASSPRKASGELFF.

This clone was seen a single time. The chain links TRBV10-3 to TRBJ1-2; possible D gene TRBD1, 5 bases. This CDR3 has 15 residues. Germline CDR1 ENHRY, CDR2 SYGVKD. Between the trimmed V and J ends, which lost 4 bases and 0 bases, there was a span of 12 bases. In DNA form, the CDR3 reads TGTGCCATCAGTGTTGACCGGGGCCCTAACTATGGCTACACCTTC. As protein: CAISVDRGPNYGYTF.

In regard to this clone: At the DNA level, this CDR3 is encoded by other sequences in the same sample as well. This chain uses TRBV7-9 with TRBJ2-7; D is undetermined. This CDR3 region has 12 residues. Germline V gene sequence: CDR1 SEHNR, CDR2 FQNEAQ (reference sequence). V lost 4 bases and J lost 3, with 7 bases in between. DNA for the CDR3: TGTGCCAGCAGCTCGGGCCTCTACGAGCAGTACTTC. As protein: CASSSGLYEQYF.

This chain joins TRBV27 and TRBJ2-7, with D tentatively TRBD1 (6 bases). From germline, CDR1 is MNHEY and CDR2 SMNVEV (reference sequence). The CDR3 is made up of 13 amino acids. V lost 10 bases to trimming and J lost 6 bases, with 19 bases between them. The chain's CDR3 is CATAPTGTVEQYF. The CDR3 region has the DNA TGTGCCACTGCTCCGACAGGCACGGTCGAGCAGTACTTC.

The chain carries TRBV28 and TRBJ1-2; TRBD1 might be the D (6 bases). V shed 8 bases and J shed 4 bases, with 17 bases lying between them. This CDR3 is built from 14 residues. Germline loops: CDR1 MDHEN, CDR2 SYDVKM. CDR3: CASRLGGGGYGYTF. The DNA of the CDR3 is TGTGCCAGCCGCCTGGGAGGGGGAGGCTATGGCTACACCTTC.

This chain connects TRBV19 to TRBJ1-4; D is unresolved. Germline CDR1 is LNHDA and CDR2 is SQIVND (reference sequence). Deletions cut 3 bases from V and 8 bases from J, with 10 bases between. The CDR3 consists of 13 residues. CDR3 residues: CASSMHTREKLFF. The CDR3 bases are TGTGCCAGTAGTATGCACACGCGGGAAAAACTGTTTTTT.

J is TRBJ2-7 and V is TRBV18; perhaps D is TRBD1 or TRBD2 (5 bases each). Germline V gives CDR1 KGHSH, CDR2 LQKENI. Trimming stripped 5 bases from V and 1 base from J, with 12 bases between. CDR3 length: 14 amino acids. The CDR3 protein is CASSTGTESYEQYF. DNA of the CDR3: TGTGCCAGCTCAACCGGGACCGAATCCTACGAGCAGTACTTC.

A single count supports this clone. The gene calls are TRBV10-2 and TRBJ1-4; D unclear. CDR3 size: 12 residues. Per germline, CDR1 WSHSY and CDR2 SAAADI. Trimming shortened V by 10 bases and J by 6 bases, and 12 bases separated the two germline ends. The CDR3 DNA reads TGCGCCACCGGGAAGATGGATGAAAAACTGTTTTTT. It is translated as CATGKMDEKLFF.

The chain employs TRBV5-1 and TRBJ2-7, with 9 bases aligning to TRBD2. This CDR3 is 15 amino acids long. Trimming at V came to 0 bases and at J to 6 bases, leaving 7 bases not matched to a gene. Germline CDR1 is SGHRS and CDR2 is YFSETQ. The CDR3 sequence is CASSLEIAGAGEQYF. CDR3 DNA: TGCGCCAGCAGCTTGGAGATAGCGGGGGCAGGCGAGCAGTACTTC.